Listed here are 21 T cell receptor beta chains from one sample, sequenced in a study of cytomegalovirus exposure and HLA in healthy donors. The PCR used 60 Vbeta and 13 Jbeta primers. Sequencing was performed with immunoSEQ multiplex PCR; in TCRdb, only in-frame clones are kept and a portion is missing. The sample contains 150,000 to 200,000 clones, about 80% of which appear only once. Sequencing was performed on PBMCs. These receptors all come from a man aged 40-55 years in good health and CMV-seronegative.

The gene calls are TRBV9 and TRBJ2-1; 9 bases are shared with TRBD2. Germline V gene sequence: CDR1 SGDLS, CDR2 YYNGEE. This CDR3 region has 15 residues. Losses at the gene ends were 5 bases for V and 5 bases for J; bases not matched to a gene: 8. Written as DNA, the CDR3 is TGTGCCAGCAGGCCTTGGAGCGGGAGGAACAATGAGCAGTTCTTC. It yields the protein CASRPWSGRNNEQFF.

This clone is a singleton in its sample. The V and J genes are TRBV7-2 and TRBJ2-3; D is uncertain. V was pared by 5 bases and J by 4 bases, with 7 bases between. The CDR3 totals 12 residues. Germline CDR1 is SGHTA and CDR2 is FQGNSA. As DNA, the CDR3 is TGTGCCAGCAGCCCTTTTGCAGATACGCAGTATTTT. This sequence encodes CASSPFADTQYF.

The CDR3, as DNA: TGCGCCAGCAGCCATGAGGGACTAGCGGGCACAGATACGCAGTATTTT. Protein sequence: CASSHEGLAGTDTQYF. The J gene is TRBJ2-3, the V gene TRBV4-1; TRBD2 aligns across 11 bases. V shed 3 bases and J 1 base; nucleotides not matched to a gene: 3. The germline V gene encodes CDR1 MGHRA and CDR2 YSYEKL. CDR3 size: 16 residues.

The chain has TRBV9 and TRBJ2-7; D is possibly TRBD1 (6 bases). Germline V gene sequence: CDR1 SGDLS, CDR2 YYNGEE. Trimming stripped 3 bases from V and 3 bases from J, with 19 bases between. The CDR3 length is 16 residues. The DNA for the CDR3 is TGTGCCAGCAGCGCCCACCTTGACAGGAAGGACTACGAGCAGTACTTC. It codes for CASSAHLDRKDYEQYF.

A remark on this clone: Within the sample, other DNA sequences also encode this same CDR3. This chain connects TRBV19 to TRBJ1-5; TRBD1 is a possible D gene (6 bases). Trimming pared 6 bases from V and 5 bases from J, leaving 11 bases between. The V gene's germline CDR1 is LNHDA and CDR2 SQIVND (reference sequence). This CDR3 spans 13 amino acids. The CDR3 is CASSRGQDQPQHF. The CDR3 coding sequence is TGTGCCAGTAGCCGGGGACAAGATCAGCCCCAGCATTTT.

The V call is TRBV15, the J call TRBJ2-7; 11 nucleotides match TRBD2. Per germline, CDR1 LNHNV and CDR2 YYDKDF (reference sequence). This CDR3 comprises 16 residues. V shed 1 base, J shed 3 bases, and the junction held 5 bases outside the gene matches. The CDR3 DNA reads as TGTGCCACCAGCAGAGGCTTGACTAGCGGGGACTACGAGCAGTACTTC. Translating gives CATSRGLTSGDYEQYF.

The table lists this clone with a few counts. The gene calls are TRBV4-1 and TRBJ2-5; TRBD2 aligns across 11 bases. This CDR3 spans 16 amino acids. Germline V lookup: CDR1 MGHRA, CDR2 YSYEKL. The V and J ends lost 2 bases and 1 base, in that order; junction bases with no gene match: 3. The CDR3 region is CASSQLTSGAQETQYF. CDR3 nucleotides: TGCGCCAGCAGCCAACTGACTAGCGGGGCCCAAGAGACCCAGTACTTC.

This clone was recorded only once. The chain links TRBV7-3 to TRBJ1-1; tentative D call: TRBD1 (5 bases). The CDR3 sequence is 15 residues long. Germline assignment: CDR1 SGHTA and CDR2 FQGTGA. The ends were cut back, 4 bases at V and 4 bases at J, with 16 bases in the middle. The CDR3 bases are TGTGCCAGCAGCTCCCGTCAGGGTCTGGGCACTGAAGCTTTCTTT. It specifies CASSSRQGLGTEAFF.

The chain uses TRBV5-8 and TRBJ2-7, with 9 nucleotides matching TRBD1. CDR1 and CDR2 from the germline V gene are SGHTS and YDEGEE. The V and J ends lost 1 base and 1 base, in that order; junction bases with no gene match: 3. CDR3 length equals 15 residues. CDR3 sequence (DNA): TGTGCCAGCAGCTTGTCGGGGACAGGGTCCTACGAGCAGTACTTC. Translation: CASSLSGTGSYEQYF. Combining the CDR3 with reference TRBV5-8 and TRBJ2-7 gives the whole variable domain EAGVTQSPTHLIKTRGQQATLRCSPISGHTSVYWYQQALGLGLQFLLWYDEGEERNRGNFPPRFSGRQFPNYSSELNVNALELEDSALYLCASSLSGTGSYEQYFGPGTRLTVT.

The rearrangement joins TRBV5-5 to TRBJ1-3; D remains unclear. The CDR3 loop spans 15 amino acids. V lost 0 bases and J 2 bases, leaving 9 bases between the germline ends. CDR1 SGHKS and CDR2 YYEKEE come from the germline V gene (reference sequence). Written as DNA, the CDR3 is TGTGCCAGCAGCTTGGCTACGGGGACTGGAAACACCATATATTTT. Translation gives CASSLATGTGNTIYF.

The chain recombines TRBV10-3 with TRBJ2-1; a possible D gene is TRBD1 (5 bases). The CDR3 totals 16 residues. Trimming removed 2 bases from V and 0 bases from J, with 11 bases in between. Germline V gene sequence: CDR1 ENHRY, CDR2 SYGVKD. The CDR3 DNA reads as TGTGCCATCAGTGAGCGTCAGGGCTACTCCTACAATGAGCAGTTCTTC. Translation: CAISERQGYSYNEQFF.

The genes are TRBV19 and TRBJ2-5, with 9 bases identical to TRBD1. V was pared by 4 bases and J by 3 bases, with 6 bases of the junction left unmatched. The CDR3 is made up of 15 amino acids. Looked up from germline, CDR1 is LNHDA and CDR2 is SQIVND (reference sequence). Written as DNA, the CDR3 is TGTGCCAGTAGTACACAGGGGGCGCGGAAAGAGACCCAGTACTTC. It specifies CASSTQGARKETQYF.

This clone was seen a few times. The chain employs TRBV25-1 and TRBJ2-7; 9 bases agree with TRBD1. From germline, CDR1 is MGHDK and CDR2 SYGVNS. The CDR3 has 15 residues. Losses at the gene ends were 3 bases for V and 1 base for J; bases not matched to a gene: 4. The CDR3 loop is CASSEPGTGSYEQYF. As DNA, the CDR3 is TGTGCCAGCAGTGAGCCCGGGACAGGGTCCTACGAGCAGTACTTC.

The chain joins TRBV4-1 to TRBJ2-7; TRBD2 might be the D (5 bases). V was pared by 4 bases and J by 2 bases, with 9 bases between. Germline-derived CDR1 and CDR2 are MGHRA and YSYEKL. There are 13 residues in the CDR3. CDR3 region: CASSPAGPYEQYF. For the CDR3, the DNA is TGCGCCAGCAGCCCCGCGGGCCCCTACGAGCAGTACTTC.

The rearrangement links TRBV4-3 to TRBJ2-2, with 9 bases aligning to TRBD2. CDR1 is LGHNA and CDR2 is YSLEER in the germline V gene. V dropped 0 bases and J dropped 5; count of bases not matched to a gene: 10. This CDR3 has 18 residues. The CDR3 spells CASSQDSGGPGWTGELFF. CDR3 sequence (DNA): TGCGCCAGCAGCCAAGATAGCGGGGGCCCCGGGTGGACCGGGGAGCTGTTTTTT.

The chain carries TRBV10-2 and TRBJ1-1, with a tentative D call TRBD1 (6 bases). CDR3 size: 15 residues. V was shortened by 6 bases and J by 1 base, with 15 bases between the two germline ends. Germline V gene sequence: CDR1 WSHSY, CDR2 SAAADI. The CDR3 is CASRPQGRTNTEAFF. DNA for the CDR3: TGCGCCAGCAGACCCCAGGGGCGCACGAACACTGAAGCTTTCTTT.

CDR3 in amino acids: CASIRRETQETQYF. CDR3 nucleotide sequence: TGTGCCAGCATAAGGCGGGAGACTCAAGAGACCCAGTACTTC. The V call is TRBV7-8, the J call TRBJ2-5, with 7 positions matching TRBD2. The CDR3 contains 14 residues. V lost 7 bases to trimming and J lost 2 bases; unmatched junction nucleotides: 7. CDR1 and CDR2 from the germline V gene are SGHVS and FQNEAQ.

This CDR3 reads CASSSALAGPTETQYF. CDR3 DNA: TGCGCCAGCAGCTCCGCCCTAGCGGGACCAACAGAGACCCAGTACTTC. J is TRBJ2-5 and V is TRBV5-1; 9 nucleotides agree with TRBD2. V dropped 3 bases and J dropped 4; count of bases not matched to a gene: 10. Per germline, CDR1 SGHRS and CDR2 YFSETQ. The CDR3 loop spans 16 amino acids.

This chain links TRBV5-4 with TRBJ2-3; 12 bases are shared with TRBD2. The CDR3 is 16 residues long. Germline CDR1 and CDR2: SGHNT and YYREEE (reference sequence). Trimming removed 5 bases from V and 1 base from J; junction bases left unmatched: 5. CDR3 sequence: CASRASGGAGTDTQYF. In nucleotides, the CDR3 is TGTGCCAGCAGGGCTAGCGGGGGGGCTGGCACAGATACGCAGTATTTT.

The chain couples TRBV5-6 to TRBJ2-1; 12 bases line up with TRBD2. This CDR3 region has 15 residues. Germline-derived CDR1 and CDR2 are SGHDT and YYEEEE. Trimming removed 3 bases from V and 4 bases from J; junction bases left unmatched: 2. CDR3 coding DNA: TGTGCCAGCAGCTCAGGACTAGCGGGGTACAATGAGCAGTTCTTC. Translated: CASSSGLAGYNEQFF.

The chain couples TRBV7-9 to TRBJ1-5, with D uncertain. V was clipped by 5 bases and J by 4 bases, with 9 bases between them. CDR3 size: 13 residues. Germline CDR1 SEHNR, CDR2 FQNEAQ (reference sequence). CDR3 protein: CASSGEGNQPQHF. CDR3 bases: TGTGCCAGCAGCGGCGAGGGAAATCAGCCCCAGCATTTT.